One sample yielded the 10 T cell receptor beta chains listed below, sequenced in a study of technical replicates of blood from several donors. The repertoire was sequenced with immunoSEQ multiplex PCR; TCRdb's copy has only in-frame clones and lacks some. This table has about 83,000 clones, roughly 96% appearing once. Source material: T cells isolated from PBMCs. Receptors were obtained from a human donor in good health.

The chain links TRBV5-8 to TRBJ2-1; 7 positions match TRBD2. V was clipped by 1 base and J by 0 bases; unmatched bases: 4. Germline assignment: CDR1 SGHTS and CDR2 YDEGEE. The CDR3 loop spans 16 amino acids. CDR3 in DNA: TGTGCCAGCAGCTTGAGCGGGACTAACTCCTACAATGAGCAGTTCTTC. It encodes CASSLSGTNSYNEQFF.

The CDR3 DNA sequence: TGTGCCAGCAGTGACCGACAGGGAAGCTCCTACAATGAGCAGTTCTTC. Translating gives CASSDRQGSSYNEQFF. The V and J genes are TRBV6-1 and TRBJ2-1; 7 nucleotides line up with TRBD1. Unmatched junction bases numbered 5, after V lost 3 bases and J lost 0 bases. The CDR3 runs to 16 residues. CDR1 is MNHNS, CDR2 SASEGT, per germline.

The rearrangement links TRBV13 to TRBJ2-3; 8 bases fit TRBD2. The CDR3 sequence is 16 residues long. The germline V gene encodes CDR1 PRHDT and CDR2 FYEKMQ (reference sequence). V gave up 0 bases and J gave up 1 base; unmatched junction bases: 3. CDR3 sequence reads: CASSLGERGRTDTQYF. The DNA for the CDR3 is TGTGCCAGCAGCTTAGGAGAGCGGGGGCGCACAGATACGCAGTATTTT.

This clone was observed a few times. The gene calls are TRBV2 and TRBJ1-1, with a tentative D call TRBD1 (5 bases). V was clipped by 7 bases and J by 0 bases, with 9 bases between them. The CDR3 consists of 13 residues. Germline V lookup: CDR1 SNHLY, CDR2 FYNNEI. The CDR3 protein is CASIRDLNTEAFF. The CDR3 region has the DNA TGTGCCAGCATAAGGGACTTGAACACTGAAGCTTTCTTT.

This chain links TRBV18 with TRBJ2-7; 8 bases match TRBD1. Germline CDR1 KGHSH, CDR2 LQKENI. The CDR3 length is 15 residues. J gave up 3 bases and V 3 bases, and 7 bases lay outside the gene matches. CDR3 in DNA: TGTGCCAGCTCACCTCCGGACAGGGCTTTCTACGAGCAGTACTTC. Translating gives CASSPPDRAFYEQYF.

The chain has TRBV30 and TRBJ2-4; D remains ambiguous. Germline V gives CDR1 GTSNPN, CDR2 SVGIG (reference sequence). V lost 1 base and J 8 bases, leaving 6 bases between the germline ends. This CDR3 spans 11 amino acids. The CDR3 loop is CAWSGSDIQYF. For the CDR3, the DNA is TGTGCCTGGAGTGGTTCGGACATTCAGTACTTC.

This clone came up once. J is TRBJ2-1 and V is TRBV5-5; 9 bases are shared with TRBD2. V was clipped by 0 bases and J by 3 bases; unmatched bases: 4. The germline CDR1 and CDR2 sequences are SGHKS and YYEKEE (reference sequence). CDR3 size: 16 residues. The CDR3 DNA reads TGTGCCAGCAGCTTGGGACTAGCGGAGTTCTACAATGAGCAGTTCTTC. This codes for CASSLGLAEFYNEQFF.

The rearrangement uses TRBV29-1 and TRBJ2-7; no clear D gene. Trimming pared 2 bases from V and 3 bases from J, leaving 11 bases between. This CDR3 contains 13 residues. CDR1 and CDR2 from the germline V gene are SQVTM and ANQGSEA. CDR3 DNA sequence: TGCAGCGTTGAAAGGCTCGGGTACTACGAGCAGTACTTC. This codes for CSVERLGYYEQYF.

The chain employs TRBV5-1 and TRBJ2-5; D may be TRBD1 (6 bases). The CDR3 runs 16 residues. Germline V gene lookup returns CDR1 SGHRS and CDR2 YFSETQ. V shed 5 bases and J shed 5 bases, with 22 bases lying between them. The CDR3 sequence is CASRPQTGTSWETQYF. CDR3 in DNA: TGCGCCAGCAGGCCTCAAACCGGGACATCTTGGGAGACCCAGTACTTC. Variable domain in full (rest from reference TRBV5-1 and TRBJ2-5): KAGVTQTPRYLIKTRGQQVTLSCSPISGHRSVSWYQQTPGQGLQFLFEYFSETQRNKGNFPGRFSGRQFSNSRSEMNVSTLELGDSALYLCASRPQTGTSWETQYFGPGTRLLVL.

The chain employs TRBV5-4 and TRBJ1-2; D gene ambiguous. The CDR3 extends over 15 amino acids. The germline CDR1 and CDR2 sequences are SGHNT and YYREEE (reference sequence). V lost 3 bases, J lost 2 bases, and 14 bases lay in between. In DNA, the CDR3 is TGTGCCAGCAGCTACCATAGGGAGCCCAACTATGGCTACACCTTC. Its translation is CASSYHREPNYGYTF.